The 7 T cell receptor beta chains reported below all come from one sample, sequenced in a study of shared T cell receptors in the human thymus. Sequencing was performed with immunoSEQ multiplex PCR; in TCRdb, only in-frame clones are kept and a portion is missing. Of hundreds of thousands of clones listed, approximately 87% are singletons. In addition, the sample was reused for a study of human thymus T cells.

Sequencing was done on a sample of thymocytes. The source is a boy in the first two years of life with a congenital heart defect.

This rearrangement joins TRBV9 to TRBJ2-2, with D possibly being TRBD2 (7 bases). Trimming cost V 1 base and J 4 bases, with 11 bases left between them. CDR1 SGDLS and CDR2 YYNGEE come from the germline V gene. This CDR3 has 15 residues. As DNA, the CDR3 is TGTGCCAGCAGCGTAAATCGGGGGGCCACCGGGGAGCTGTTTTTT. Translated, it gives CASSVNRGATGELFF.

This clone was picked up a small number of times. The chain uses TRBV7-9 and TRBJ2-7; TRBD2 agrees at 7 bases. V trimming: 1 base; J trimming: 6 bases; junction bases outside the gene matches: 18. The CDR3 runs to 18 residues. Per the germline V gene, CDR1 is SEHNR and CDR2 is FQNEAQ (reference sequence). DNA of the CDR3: TGTGCCAGCAGCTTAGGTACTAGCGCGATGGAGAATCCACGCGAGCAGTACTTC. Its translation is CASSLGTSAMENPREQYF. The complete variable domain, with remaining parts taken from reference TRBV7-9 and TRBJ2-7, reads DTGVSQNPRHKITKRGQNVTFRCDPISEHNRLYWYRQTLGQGPEFLTYFQNEAQLEKSRLLSDRFSAERPKGSFSTLEIQRTEQGDSAMYLCASSLGTSAMENPREQYFGPGTRLTVT.

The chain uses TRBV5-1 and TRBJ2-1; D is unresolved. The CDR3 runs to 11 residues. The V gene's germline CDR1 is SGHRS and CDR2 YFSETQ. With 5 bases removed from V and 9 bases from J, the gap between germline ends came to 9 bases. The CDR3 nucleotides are TGCGCCAGCAGATGGGCGATTGAGCAGTTCTTC. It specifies CASRWAIEQFF.

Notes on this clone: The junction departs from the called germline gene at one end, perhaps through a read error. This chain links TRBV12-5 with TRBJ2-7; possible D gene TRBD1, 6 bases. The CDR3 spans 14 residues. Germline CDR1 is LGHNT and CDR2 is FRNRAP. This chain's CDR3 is CVSGLVGTPYEQYF. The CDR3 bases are TGTGTTAGTGGTTTGGTAGGGACACCTTACGAGCAGTACTTC. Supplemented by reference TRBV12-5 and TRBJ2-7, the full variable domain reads DARVTQTPRHKVTEMGQEVTMRCQPILGHNTVFWYRQTMMQGLELLAYFRNRAPLDDSGMPKDRFSAEMPDATLATLKIQPSEPRDSAVYFCVSGLVGTPYEQYFGPGTRLTVT.

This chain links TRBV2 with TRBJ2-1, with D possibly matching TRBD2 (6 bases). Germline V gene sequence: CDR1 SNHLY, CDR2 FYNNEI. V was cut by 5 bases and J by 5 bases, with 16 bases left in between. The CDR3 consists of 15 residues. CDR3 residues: CASSFRDSWDNEQFF. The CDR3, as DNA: TGTGCCAGCAGTTTCCGGGACTCTTGGGACAATGAGCAGTTCTTC. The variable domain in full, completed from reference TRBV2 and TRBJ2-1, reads EPEVTQTPSHQVTQMGQEVILRCVPISNHLYFYWYRQILGQKVEFLVSFYNNEISEKSEIFDDQFSVERPDGSNFTLKIRSTKLEDSAMYFCASSFRDSWDNEQFFGPGTRLTVL.

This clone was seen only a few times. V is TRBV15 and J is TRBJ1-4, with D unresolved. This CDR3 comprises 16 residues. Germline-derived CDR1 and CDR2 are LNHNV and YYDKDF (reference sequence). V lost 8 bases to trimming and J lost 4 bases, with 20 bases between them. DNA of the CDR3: TGTGCCACCTCGAGCGGGTCACGGAACCTTAATGAAAAACTGTTTTTT. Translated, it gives CATSSGSRNLNEKLFF.

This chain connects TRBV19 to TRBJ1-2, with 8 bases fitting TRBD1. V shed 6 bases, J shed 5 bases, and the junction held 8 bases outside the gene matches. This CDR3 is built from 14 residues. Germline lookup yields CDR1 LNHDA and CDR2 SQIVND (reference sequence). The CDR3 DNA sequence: TGTGCCAGTAGCTCAGGGGGCGCAGCATATGGCTACACCTTC. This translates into CASSSGGAAYGYTF.